These 3 T cell receptor beta chains originate from one sample sequenced in a study of a mutant IDH1 vaccine in newly diagnosed glioma. Specified time point: week 23, last vaccination. Every single dose of the vaccine, 300 ug of mutant IDH1 20-mer peptide, came with topical imiquimod. Libraries were prepared by immunoSEQ multiplex PCR; TCRdb keeps only in-frame clonotypes and omits some of them. The data show about 60,000 clones, about nine tenths seen once. These receptors' targets are unknown. The sequencing used PBMCs, collected from a glioma patient whose treatment included an IDH1 peptide vaccine. These receptors were collected from a man aged 35 to 55 with glioma.

The gene calls are TRBV7-8 and TRBJ2-7, with a tentative D call TRBD2 (6 bases). This CDR3 is 13 amino acids long. Trimming cost V 5 bases and J 3 bases, with 11 bases left between them. Germline lookup yields CDR1 SGHVS and CDR2 FQNEAQ. In DNA, the CDR3 is TGTGCCAGCAGCCCCTGGAGGGACTACGAGCAGTACTTC. This gives the protein CASSPWRDYEQYF.

With regard to this clone: The same CDR3 also results from other DNA sequences found in this sample. This chain joins TRBV5-1 and TRBJ2-7, with D unresolved. The V gene lost 0 bases and the J gene lost 3 bases, with 10 bases spanning the gap. This CDR3 contains 14 residues. CDR1 and CDR2 from the germline V gene are SGHRS and YFSETQ. The CDR3 DNA sequence: TGCGCCAGCAGCTTGGCCCCCGGTAGCTACGAGCAGTACTTC. It codes for CASSLAPGSYEQYF.

This rearrangement joins TRBV12-5 to TRBJ2-2; no clear D. Trimming took 3 bases from V and 0 from J, leaving 8 bases between them. Germline V gene data show CDR1 as LGHNT and CDR2 as FRNRAP. The CDR3 is 15 amino acids. As DNA, the CDR3 is TGTGCTAGTGGTTTTGGGCAGTCGAACACCGGGGAGCTGTTTTTT. Translating it yields CASGFGQSNTGELFF.